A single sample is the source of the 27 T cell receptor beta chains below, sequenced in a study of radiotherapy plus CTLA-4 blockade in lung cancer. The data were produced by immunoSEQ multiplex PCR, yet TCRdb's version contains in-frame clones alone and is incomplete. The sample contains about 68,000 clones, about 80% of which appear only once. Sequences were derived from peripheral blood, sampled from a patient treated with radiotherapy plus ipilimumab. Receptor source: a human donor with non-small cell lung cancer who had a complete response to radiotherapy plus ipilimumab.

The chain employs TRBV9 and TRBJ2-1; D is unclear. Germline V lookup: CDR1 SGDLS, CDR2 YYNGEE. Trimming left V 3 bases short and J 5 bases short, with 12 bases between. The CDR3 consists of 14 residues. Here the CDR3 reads CASSGGGWDNEQFF. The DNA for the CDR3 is TGTGCCAGCAGCGGGGGTGGATGGGACAATGAGCAGTTCTTC.

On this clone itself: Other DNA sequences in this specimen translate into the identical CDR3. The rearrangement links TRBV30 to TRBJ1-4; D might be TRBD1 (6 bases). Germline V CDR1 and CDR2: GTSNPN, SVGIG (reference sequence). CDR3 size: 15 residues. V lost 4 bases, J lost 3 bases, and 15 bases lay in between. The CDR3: CAWTQGSMANEKLFF. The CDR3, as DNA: TGTGCCTGGACACAGGGTTCGATGGCTAATGAAAAACTGTTTTTT.

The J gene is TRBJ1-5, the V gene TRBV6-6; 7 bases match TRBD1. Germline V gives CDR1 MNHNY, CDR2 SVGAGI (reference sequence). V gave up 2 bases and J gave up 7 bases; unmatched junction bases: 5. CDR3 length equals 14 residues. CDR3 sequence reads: CASSYGTVWQPQHF. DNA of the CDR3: TGTGCCAGCAGTTACGGGACAGTTTGGCAGCCCCAGCATTTT.

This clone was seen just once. CDR3 amino acids: CASSLGPGLAEAFF. CDR3 bases: TGTGCCAGCAGCCTTGGGCCAGGGCTTGCTGAAGCTTTCTTT. The chain links TRBV11-3 to TRBJ1-1, with TRBD1 as a possible D gene (5 bases). The CDR3 runs 14 residues. Germline-derived CDR1 and CDR2 are SGHNT and YENEEA. V was shortened by 5 bases and J by 6 bases, with 16 bases between the two germline ends.

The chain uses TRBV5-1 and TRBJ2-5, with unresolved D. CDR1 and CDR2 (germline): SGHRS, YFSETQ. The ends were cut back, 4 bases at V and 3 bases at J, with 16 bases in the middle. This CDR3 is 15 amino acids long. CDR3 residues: CASSPGASGEETQYF. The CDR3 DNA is TGCGCCAGCAGCCCTGGAGCCTCCGGAGAAGAGACCCAGTACTTC.

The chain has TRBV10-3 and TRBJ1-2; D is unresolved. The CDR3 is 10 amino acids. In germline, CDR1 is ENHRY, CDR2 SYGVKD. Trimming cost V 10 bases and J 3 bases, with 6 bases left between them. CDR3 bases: TGTGCCACCGGCGACTATGGCTACACCTTC. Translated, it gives CATGDYGYTF.

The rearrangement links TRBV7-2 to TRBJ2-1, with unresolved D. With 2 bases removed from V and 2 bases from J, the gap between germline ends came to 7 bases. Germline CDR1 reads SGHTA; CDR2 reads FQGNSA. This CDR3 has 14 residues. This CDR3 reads CASSLTVTYNEQFF. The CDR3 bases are TGTGCCAGCAGCTTAACAGTAACCTACAATGAGCAGTTCTTC.

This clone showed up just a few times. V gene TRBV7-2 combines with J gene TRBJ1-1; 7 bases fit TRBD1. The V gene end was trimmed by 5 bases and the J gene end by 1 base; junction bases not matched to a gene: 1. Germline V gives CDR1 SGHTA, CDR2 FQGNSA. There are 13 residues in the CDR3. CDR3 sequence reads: CASSRQGNTEAFF. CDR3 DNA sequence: TGTGCCAGCAGCCGACAGGGGAACACTGAAGCTTTCTTT. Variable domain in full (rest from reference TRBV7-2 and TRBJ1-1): GAGVSQSPSNKVTEKGKDVELRCDPISGHTALYWYRQSLGQGLEFLIYFQGNSAPDKSGLPSDRFSAERTGGSVSTLTIQRTQQEDSAVYLCASSRQGNTEAFFGQGTRLTVV.

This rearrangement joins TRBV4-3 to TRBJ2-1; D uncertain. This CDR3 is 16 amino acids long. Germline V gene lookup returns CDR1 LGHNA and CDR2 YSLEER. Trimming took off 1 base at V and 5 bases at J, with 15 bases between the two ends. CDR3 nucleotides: TGCGCCAGCAGCCAAGGAATACCACAACCCCACAATGAGCAGTTCTTC. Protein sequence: CASSQGIPQPHNEQFF.

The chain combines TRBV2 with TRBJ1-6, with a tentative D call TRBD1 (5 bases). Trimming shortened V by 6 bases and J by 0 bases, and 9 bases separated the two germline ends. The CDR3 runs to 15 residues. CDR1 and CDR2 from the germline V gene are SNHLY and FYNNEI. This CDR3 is CASRLGTSYNSPLHF. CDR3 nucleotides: TGTGCCAGCAGACTTGGGACCTCCTATAATTCACCCCTCCACTTT.

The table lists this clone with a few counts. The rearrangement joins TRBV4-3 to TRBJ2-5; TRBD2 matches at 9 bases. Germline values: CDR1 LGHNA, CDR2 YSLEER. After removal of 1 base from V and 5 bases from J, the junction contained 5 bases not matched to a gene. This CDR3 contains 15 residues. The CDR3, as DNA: TGCGCCAGCAGCCAAGGCACCACTAGCGGGGAGACCCAGTACTTC. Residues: CASSQGTTSGETQYF.

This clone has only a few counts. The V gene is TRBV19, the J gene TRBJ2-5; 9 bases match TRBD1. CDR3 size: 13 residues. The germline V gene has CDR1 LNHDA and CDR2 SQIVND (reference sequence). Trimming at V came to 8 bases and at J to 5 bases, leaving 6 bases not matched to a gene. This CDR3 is CASGQGRMETQYF. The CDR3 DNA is TGTGCCAGTGGACAGGGGAGAATGGAGACCCAGTACTTC.

The CDR3 is CSVPGGTWFF. CDR3 in DNA: TGCAGTGTGCCCGGGGGCACGTGGTTCTTC. The rearrangement uses TRBV20-1 and TRBJ2-1, with D perhaps given as TRBD1 or TRBD2 (6 bases each). Looked up from germline, CDR1 is DFQATT and CDR2 is SNEGSKA (reference sequence). V lost 7 bases, J lost 15 bases, and 16 bases lay in between. The CDR3 extends over 10 amino acids.

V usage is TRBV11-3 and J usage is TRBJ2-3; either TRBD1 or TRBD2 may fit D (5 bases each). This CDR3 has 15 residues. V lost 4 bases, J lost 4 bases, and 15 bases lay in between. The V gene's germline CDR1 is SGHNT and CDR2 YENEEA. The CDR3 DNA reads TGTGCCAGCAGCTCTGGGGGTCAGAAGGCAGATACGCAGTATTTT. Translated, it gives CASSSGGQKADTQYF.

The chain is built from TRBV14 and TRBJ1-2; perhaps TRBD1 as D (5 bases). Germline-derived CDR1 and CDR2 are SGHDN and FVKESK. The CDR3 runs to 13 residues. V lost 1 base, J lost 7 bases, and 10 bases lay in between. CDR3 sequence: CASSQGGFFGYTF. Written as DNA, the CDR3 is TGTGCCAGCAGCCAAGGGGGGTTCTTTGGCTACACCTTC.

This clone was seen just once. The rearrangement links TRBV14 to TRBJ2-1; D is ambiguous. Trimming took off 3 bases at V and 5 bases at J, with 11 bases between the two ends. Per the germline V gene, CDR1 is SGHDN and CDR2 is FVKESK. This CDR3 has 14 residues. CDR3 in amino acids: CASSHGYRNNEQFF. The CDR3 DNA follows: TGTGCCAGCAGCCACGGGTACAGAAACAATGAGCAGTTCTTC.

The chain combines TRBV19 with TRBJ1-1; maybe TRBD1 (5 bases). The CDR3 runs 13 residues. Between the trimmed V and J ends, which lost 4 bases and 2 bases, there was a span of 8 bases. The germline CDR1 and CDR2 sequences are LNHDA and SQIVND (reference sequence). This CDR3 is CASSRTTNTEAFF. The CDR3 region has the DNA TGTGCCAGTAGTAGGACAACCAACACTGAAGCTTTCTTT.

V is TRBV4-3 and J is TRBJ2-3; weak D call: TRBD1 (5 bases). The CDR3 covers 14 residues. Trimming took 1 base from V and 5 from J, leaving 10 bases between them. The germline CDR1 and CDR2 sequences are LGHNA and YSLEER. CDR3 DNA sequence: TGCGCCAGCAGCCAAGTTATGGGGCGAGATACGCAGTATTTT. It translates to CASSQVMGRDTQYF.

The CDR3: CASSVTSGGFGEQFF. As DNA, the CDR3 is TGTGCCAGTAGTGTTACTAGCGGGGGGTTTGGGGAGCAGTTCTTC. J is TRBJ2-1 and V is TRBV19, with 12 bases fitting TRBD2. V trimming: 5 bases; J trimming: 10 bases; junction bases outside the gene matches: 9. Germline-derived CDR1 and CDR2 are LNHDA and SQIVND (reference sequence). There are 15 residues in the CDR3.

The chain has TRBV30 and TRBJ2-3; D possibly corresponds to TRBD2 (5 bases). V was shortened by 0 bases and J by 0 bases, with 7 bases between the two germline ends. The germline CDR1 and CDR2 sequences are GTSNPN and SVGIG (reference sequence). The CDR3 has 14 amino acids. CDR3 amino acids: CAWSVRVSTDTQYF. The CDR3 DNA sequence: TGTGCCTGGAGTGTGCGGGTTAGCACAGATACGCAGTATTTT.

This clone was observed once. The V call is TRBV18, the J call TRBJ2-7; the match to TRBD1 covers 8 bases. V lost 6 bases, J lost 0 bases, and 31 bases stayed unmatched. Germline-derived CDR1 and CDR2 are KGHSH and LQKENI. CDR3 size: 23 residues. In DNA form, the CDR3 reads TGTGCCAGCTCCCTACACTCACCAGGGGGATTTAAGCAGGGGGCTTTTTTCTCCTACGAGCAGTACTTC. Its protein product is CASSLHSPGGFKQGAFFSYEQYF.

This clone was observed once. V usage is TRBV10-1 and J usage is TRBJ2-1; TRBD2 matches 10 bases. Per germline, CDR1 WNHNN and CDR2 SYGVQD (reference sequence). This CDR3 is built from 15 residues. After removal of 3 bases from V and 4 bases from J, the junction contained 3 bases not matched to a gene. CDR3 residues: CASSDQLAGYNEQFF. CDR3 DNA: TGCGCCAGCAGTGATCAACTAGCGGGATACAATGAGCAGTTCTTC.

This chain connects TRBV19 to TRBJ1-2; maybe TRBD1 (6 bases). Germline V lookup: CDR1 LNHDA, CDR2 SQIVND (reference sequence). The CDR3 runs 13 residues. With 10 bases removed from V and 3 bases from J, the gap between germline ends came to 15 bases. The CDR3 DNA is TGTGCCACCCAGGGGAGGACGTACTATGGCTACACCTTC. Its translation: CATQGRTYYGYTF.

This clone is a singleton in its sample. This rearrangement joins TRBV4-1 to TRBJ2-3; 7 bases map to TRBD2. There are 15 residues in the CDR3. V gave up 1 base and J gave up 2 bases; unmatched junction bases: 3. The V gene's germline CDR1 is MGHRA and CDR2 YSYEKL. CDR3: CASSQVGLTTDTQYF. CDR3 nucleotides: TGCGCCAGCAGCCAAGTGGGACTAACCACAGATACGCAGTATTTT.

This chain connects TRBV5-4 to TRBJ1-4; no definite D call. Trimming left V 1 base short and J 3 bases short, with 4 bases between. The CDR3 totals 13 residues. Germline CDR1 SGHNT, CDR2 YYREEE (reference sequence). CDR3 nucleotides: TGTGCCAGCAGCTTGACAGCTAATGAAAAACTGTTTTTT. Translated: CASSLTANEKLFF.

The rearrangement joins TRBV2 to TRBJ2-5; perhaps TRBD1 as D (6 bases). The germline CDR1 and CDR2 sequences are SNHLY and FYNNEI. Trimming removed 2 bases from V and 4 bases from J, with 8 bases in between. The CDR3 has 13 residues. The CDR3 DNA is TGTGCCAGCAGTGAATTAGGGGGAGAGACCCAGTACTTC. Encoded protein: CASSELGGETQYF.

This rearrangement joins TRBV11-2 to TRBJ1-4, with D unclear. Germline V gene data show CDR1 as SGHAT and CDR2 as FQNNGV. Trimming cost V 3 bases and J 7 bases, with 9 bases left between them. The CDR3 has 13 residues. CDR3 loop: CASSLANGEKLFF. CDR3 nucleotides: TGTGCCAGCAGCTTGGCCAACGGTGAAAAACTGTTTTTT.